This TCR beta chain was captured by sequencing in a study of T cells in Graves' hyperthyroidism and ophthalmopathy. This clonotype has a count of ten or more. Amplified TCR beta CDR3 regions came from RNA transcripts. A first-round RT-PCR of the TCR CDR3 used the HTBI primer set. TCRdb reprocessed the multiplex PCR reads via MiXCR and lists one record per CDR3 protein. The table records approximately 320,000 distinct CDR3 sequences, 16% of them present only once. No ophthalmopathy progression within 18 months constituted stable Graves' hyperthyroidism. Those patients with uncontrolled infection, other autoimmune disease, pregnancy or lactation were excluded. The PBMCs were taken from roughly 10 ml of fresh peripheral blood. The CDR3 covers 13 residues. The germline gives CDR1 SGHAT, CDR2 FQNNGV. V gave up 2 bases and J gave up 2 bases, with 7 bases separating them.

The sample taken for sequencing was blood. This sequence was found in a man between 25 and 39 years old with Graves' hyperthyroidism. V usage is TRBV11-2 and J usage is TRBJ2-7; D is ambiguous. The CDR3 nucleotides read TGTGCCAGCAGCTTAAGAGCGACCTACGAGCAGTACTTC. This encodes CASSLRATYEQYF.